One and the same sample provided the 20 T cell receptor beta chains below, sequenced in a study of blood T cell repertoires in COVID-19 (TCRdb year 2020). The library was produced with the immunoSEQ multiplex PCR assay. TCRdb took this table from immuneACCESS and kept in-frame rearrangements with V and J called. Such tables lack part of the clones; where checked against another copy, unresolved V genes explain under half of the gap, and the rest is unexplained. The sample table contains approximately 260,000 clones; only one count was recorded for roughly 86% of them. About 3.6% of the sample is held by the ten biggest clonotypes. The specimen was peripheral blood. Receptors were obtained from a young man with active or convalescent COVID-19.

This clone has only one observation. This chain joins TRBV6-5 and TRBJ2-2; D gene unclear. V was trimmed by 5 bases and J by 9 bases, leaving 19 bases between them. CDR1 MNHEY and CDR2 SVGAGI come from the germline V gene. The CDR3 runs to 15 residues. In DNA form, the CDR3 reads TGTGCCAGCAGTCCCGACATCGAATCGGCTCGGGAGCTGTTTTTT. It specifies CASSPDIESARELFF.

V gene TRBV2 combines with J gene TRBJ1-5; 11 nucleotides align to TRBD1. The CDR3 runs 15 residues. The germline gives CDR1 SNHLY, CDR2 FYNNEI. The V and J ends lost 8 bases and 4 bases, in that order; junction bases with no gene match: 7. In DNA form, the CDR3 reads TGTGCCAGCCGCGCCGGGACAGGGGGAAATCAGCCCCAGCATTTT. It yields the protein CASRAGTGGNQPQHF. The complete variable domain, with remaining parts taken from reference TRBV2 and TRBJ1-5, reads EPEVTQTPSHQVTQMGQEVILRCVPISNHLYFYWYRQILGQKVEFLVSFYNNEISEKSEIFDDQFSVERPDGSNFTLKIRSTKLEDSAMYFCASRAGTGGNQPQHFGDGTRLSIL.

As for this clone: Compared with germline, one end of the junction differs, possibly owing to a read error. The CDR3 sequence: CASGATVF. The CDR3 DNA sequence: TGTGCCAGCGGGGCTACCGTCTTC. V and J are TRBV2 and TRBJ2-1; tentative D call: TRBD1 (5 bases). There are 8 residues in the CDR3. CDR1 SNHLY and CDR2 FYNNEI come from the germline V gene. Drawing the rest from reference TRBV2 and TRBJ2-1, the complete variable domain is EPEVTQTPSHQVTQMGQEVILRCVPISNHLYFYWYRQILGQKVEFLVSFYNNEISEKSEIFDDQFSVERPDGSNFTLKIRSTKLEDSAMYFCASGATVFGPGTRLTVL.

This sequence joins TRBV21-1 and TRBJ2-5; TRBD2, as called in the table, went unchecked against the DNA. TRBV21-1 is a known pseudogene. The CDR3 has 12 residues. CDR3: CAGRRGARTQYF. Written as DNA, the CDR3 is TGTGCCGGCCGGCGGGGGGCCCGGACCCAGTACTTC.

V and J are TRBV7-2 and TRBJ2-2, with TRBD2 matching 11 bases. Germline V CDR1 and CDR2: SGHTA, FQGNSA. The CDR3 is made up of 16 amino acids. J gave up 2 bases and V 4 bases, and 3 bases lay outside the gene matches. In DNA form, the CDR3 reads TGTGCCAGCAGCTGGACTAGCGGGCTTAACACCGGGGAGCTGTTTTTT. Amino acid sequence: CASSWTSGLNTGELFF.

This rearrangement joins TRBV11-3 to TRBJ2-5; D is ambiguous. Trimming removed 5 bases at V and 4 bases at J, with 14 bases between. Looked up from germline, CDR1 is SGHNT and CDR2 is YENEEA. CDR3 length: 14 residues. The CDR3 nucleotides read TGTGCCAGCAGCACGGGTCCAGACGGAGAGACCCAGTACTTC. It codes for CASSTGPDGETQYF.

The chain joins TRBV6-6 to TRBJ1-1, with D possibly matching TRBD1 (5 bases). The CDR3 contains 15 residues. The V and J ends lost 2 bases and 2 bases respectively, with 12 bases between them. CDR1 and CDR2 from the germline V gene are MNHNY and SVGAGI (reference sequence). The CDR3 DNA reads as TGTGCCAGCAGTTACAGGTCAGGGAAAAACACTGAAGCTTTCTTT. Its translation: CASSYRSGKNTEAFF.

The rearrangement joins TRBV6-5 to TRBJ2-4, with a tentative D call TRBD2 (7 bases). The CDR3 sequence is 15 residues long. Trimming shortened V by 2 bases and J by 3 bases, and 11 bases separated the two germline ends. Germline CDR1 reads MNHEY; CDR2 reads SVGAGI. The CDR3 sequence: CASSYRGEGKNIQYF. In DNA, the CDR3 is TGTGCCAGCAGTTACAGGGGGGAGGGCAAAAACATTCAGTACTTC.

CDR3 DNA sequence: TGTGCCAGCAGCTTAGTGTCCGGGATTCACTACAATGAGCAGTTCTTC. Amino acid sequence: CASSLVSGIHYNEQFF. This rearrangement joins TRBV11-3 to TRBJ2-1, with a tentative D call TRBD2 (5 bases). Trimming took 1 base from V and 3 from J, leaving 13 bases between them. This CDR3 is 16 amino acids long. The V gene's germline CDR1 is SGHNT and CDR2 YENEEA. Complete variable domain (other parts from reference TRBV11-3 and TRBJ2-1): EAGVVQSPRYKIIEKKQPVAFWCNPISGHNTLYWYLQNLGQGPELLIRYENEEAVDDSQLPKDRFSAERLKGVDSTLKIQPAELGDSAVYLCASSLVSGIHYNEQFFGPGTRLTVL.

This chain uses TRBV7-6 with TRBJ2-3; D remains ambiguous. V was clipped by 4 bases and J by 2 bases, with 10 bases between them. Germline-derived CDR1 and CDR2 are SGHVS and FNYEAQ. CDR3 length: 14 residues. The chain's CDR3 is CASSSQLNTDTQYF. In DNA, the CDR3 is TGTGCCAGCAGCTCACAGTTAAACACAGATACGCAGTATTTT.

The chain recombines TRBV6-5 with TRBJ2-1; perhaps TRBD2 as D (6 bases). Trimming removed 6 bases at V and 8 bases at J, with 17 bases between. CDR3 length: 14 amino acids. Looked up from germline, CDR1 is MNHEY and CDR2 is SVGAGI. CDR3 sequence (DNA): TGTGCCAGCAGCCGGGACTGGGGTCGAGATGAGCAGTTCTTC. This encodes CASSRDWGRDEQFF.

This chain uses TRBV2 with TRBJ1-6, with 7 bases aligning to TRBD1. The CDR3 sequence is 17 residues long. V lost 1 base, J lost 11 bases, and 14 bases stayed unmatched. Germline V CDR1 and CDR2: SNHLY, FYNNEI. The CDR3 nucleotides are TGTGCCAGCAGTGAAGTAGGTAGGAGACAGGGAAGTCCACCCCTCCACTTT. Translating it yields CASSEVGRRQGSPPLHF.

This clone was detected only once. The chain couples TRBV19 to TRBJ2-6; 7 nucleotides agree with TRBD1. CDR1 is LNHDA and CDR2 is SQIVND in the germline V gene (reference sequence). Unmatched junction bases numbered 6, after V lost 5 bases and J lost 2 bases. CDR3 length equals 16 residues. For the CDR3, the DNA is TGTGCCAGTAGTGGGGACAGAGGAGCTGGGGCCAACGTCCTGACTTTC. Its translation is CASSGDRGAGANVLTF.

This chain joins TRBV6-5 and TRBJ1-2; D is possibly TRBD1 (5 bases). Trimming cost V 7 bases and J 5 bases, with 20 bases left between them. The length of the CDR3 is 15 residues. Per germline, CDR1 MNHEY and CDR2 SVGAGI. CDR3 amino acids: CASKKGRAGEYGYTF. The CDR3 DNA follows: TGTGCCAGCAAGAAAGGGAGGGCGGGGGAATATGGCTACACCTTC.

This chain connects TRBV7-9 to TRBJ1-4; TRBD1 matches 11 bases. Germline V gives CDR1 SEHNR, CDR2 FQNEAQ (reference sequence). V trimming: 4 bases; J trimming: 5 bases; junction bases outside the gene matches: 6. CDR3 length: 16 residues. The CDR3 is CASSWTGGGRNEKLFF. The CDR3 DNA is TGTGCCAGCAGCTGGACAGGGGGCGGGAGGAATGAAAAACTGTTTTTT.

The chain couples TRBV3-1 (or the pseudogene TRBV3-2) to TRBJ2-7, with a weak D call TRBD1 (5 bases). Germline V gives CDR1 LGHDT, CDR2 YNNKEL (reference sequence). Deletions cut 6 bases from V and 1 base from J, with 16 bases between. This CDR3 comprises 15 residues. The CDR3 DNA reads TGTGCCAGCAGTCCGACAGAGCGATCTTCCTACGAGCAGTACTTC. It specifies CASSPTERSSYEQYF.

This chain connects TRBV9 to TRBJ2-7; D remains unclear. Germline-derived CDR1 and CDR2 are SGDLS and YYNGEE. The ends were cut back, 4 bases at V and 3 bases at J, with 5 bases in the middle. This CDR3 is 11 amino acids long. The CDR3 region is CASSSSYEQYF. The CDR3 nucleotides are TGTGCCAGCAGCTCTAGCTACGAGCAGTACTTC.

The chain joins TRBV3-1 (or the pseudogene TRBV3-2) to TRBJ1-2; TRBD1 matches at 9 bases. Germline CDR1 reads LGHDT; CDR2 reads YNNKEL (reference sequence). J lost 6 bases, V lost 4 bases, and 6 bases had no gene match. The CDR3 spans 14 residues. This CDR3 is CASSPGTGIHGYTF. Written as DNA, the CDR3 is TGTGCCAGCAGCCCCGGGACAGGGATCCATGGCTACACCTTC.

This clone was found once. The chain is built from TRBV19 and TRBJ1-4; D gene uncertain. Germline CDR1 and CDR2: LNHDA and SQIVND (reference sequence). The CDR3 consists of 15 residues. Trimming left V 9 bases short and J 7 bases short, with 21 bases between. The DNA for the CDR3 is TGTGCCAGCTCCCCCGTTGCGGGCCCAAGTGAAAAACTGTTTTTT. This translates into CASSPVAGPSEKLFF.

The chain links TRBV24-1 to TRBJ2-1; D remains unclear. V was shortened by 6 bases and J by 4 bases, with 3 bases between the two germline ends. Germline assignment: CDR1 KGHDR and CDR2 SFDVKD. There are 11 residues in the CDR3. The DNA of the CDR3 is TGTGCCACCAGTTCGTACAATGAGCAGTTCTTC. This gives the protein CATSSYNEQFF.